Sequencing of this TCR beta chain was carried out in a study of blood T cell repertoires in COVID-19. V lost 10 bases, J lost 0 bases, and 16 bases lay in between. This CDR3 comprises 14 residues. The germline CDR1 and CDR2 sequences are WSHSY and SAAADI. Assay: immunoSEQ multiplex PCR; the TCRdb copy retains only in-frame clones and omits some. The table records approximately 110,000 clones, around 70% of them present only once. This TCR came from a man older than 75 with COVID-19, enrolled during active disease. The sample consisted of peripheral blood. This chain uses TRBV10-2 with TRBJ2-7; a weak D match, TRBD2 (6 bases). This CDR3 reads CATLGLLTSYEQYF. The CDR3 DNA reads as TGCGCCACGTTGGGACTTTTAACCTCCTACGAGCAGTACTTC.